Listed here are 2 T cell receptor beta chains from one sample, sequenced in a study of blood T cells in healthy people across ages. It was with a sample-barcoded 5' primer and a J-beta primer mix that a second PCR of roughly 7 to 12 cycles was run. Via MiXCR, TCRdb re-called the 5' RACE reads, giving one row per CDR3 protein. The sample has 700,000 or so distinct CDR3 sequences, 40% to 45% seen once. The sample consisted of blood. Receptor source: a man older than 75 in good health.

This clonotype was counted a few times. This chain links TRBV6-2 or TRBV6-3 with TRBJ2-7; either TRBD1 or TRBD2 may supply D (5 bases each). With 4 bases removed from V and 3 bases from J, the gap between germline ends came to 22 bases. The CDR3 runs to 17 residues. Germline loops: CDR1 MNHEY, CDR2 SVGEGT. The DNA for the CDR3 is TGTGCCAGCAGTTTACCCCTCGGGACCCAAAAAGGCTACGAGCAGTACTTC. Amino acid sequence: CASSLPLGTQKGYEQYF.

This clonotype has more than one count but fewer than ten. The chain joins TRBV12-3 or TRBV12-4 to TRBJ2-4, with 9 positions matching TRBD1. Germline trimming cut 8 bases from V and 14 bases from J; bases unmatched to any gene: 22. This CDR3 has 16 amino acids. The CDR3 is CASLPATGTGTRSKYF. Here the CDR3 DNA reads TGTGCCAGCCTTCCCGCAACCGGGACAGGGACCAGGAGCAAGTACTTC.